This is a list of T cell receptor beta chains from one sample in a study of T cell repertoires in ileal Crohn's disease. Produced via immunoSEQ multiplex PCR; TCRdb's table is partial and in-frame only. The repertoire has some 60,000 clones, roughly nine tenths of them found once; the top ten carry around 2.1%. The sequencing input was ileal tissue. These TCRs come from an adult with Crohn's disease. CDR3s include the opening cysteine and the closing phenylalanine or tryptophan. D genes are given only for firm matches. The size entry is marked missing in some rows and otherwise reads once, few, many or a size class.

V gene	D gene	CDR3 length	J gene	clone size	CDR3 protein	CDR3 DNA
TRBV11-3	NA	18	TRBJ1-1	NA	CASSLARHREGGSAEAFF	TGTGCCAGCAGCTTAGCCCGCCACAGGGAAGGTGGGAGCGCTGAAGCTTTCTTT
TRBV5-4	TRBD2	16	TRBJ2-2	NA	CASSSGRTRNTGELFF	TGTGCCAGCAGCTCTGGGCGGACTAGGAACACCGGGGAGCTGTTTTTT
TRBV2	NA	14	TRBJ1-2	NA	CASSEATVNYGYTF	TGTGCCAGCAGTGAAGCGACAGTAAACTATGGCTACACCTTC
TRBV6-6	NA	15	TRBJ1-3	NA	CASRAMGSSGNTIYF	TGTGCCAGCAGGGCCATGGGGAGCTCTGGAAACACCATATATTTT
TRBV5-6	TRBD1	16	TRBJ2-2	NA	CASINRGTGFAGELFF	TGTGCCAGCATAAACAGAGGGACAGGGTTTGCCGGGGAGCTGTTTTTT
TRBV7-8	NA	17	TRBJ2-6	NA	CASSLVVLSPGANVLTF	TGTGCCAGCAGCTTAGTAGTACTCTCACCAGGGGCCAACGTCCTGACTTTC
TRBV6-5	TRBD2	14	TRBJ2-1	NA	CASTPGLAYNEQFF	TGTGCCAGCACCCCGGGACTAGCCTACAATGAGCAGTTCTTC
TRBV7-2	NA	11	TRBJ2-3	NA	CASAGWEMQYF	TGTGCCAGTGCGGGGTGGGAAATGCAGTATTTT
TRBV2	NA	12	TRBJ1-2	NA	CASGVTAYGYTF	TGTGCCAGCGGAGTGACAGCGTATGGCTACACCTTC
TRBV18	NA	14	TRBJ2-7	NA	CASSPRGRSYEQYF	TGTGCCAGCTCACCCCGAGGCAGATCCTACGAGCAGTACTTC
TRBV10-3	NA	14	TRBJ2-7	NA	CAISESVFRYEQYF	TGTGCCATCAGTGAGTCAGTGTTCAGATACGAGCAGTACTTC
TRBV5-4	NA	15	TRBJ2-1	NA	CASSLSFSARNEQFF	TGTGCCAGCAGCTTGTCCTTCAGCGCAAGGAATGAGCAGTTCTTC
TRBV18	NA	15	TRBJ2-5	NA	CASSDDMGLQETQYF	TGTGCCAGCTCTGACGATATGGGACTTCAAGAGACCCAGTACTTC
TRBV6-1	TRBD2	15	TRBJ2-3	few	CASSETSGRTDTQYF	TGTGCCAGCAGTGAAACTAGCGGGCGCACAGATACGCAGTATTTT
TRBV5-4	NA	15	TRBJ1-1	NA	CASSLTETANTEAFF	TGTGCCAGCAGCCTAACGGAGACAGCGAACACTGAAGCTTTCTTT
TRBV30	NA	14	TRBJ2-2	NA	CAWSAGEPAGELFF	TGTGCCTGGAGTGCGGGGGAGCCCGCCGGGGAGCTGTTTTTT
TRBV27	NA	13	TRBJ1-1	NA	CASSFSPTVEAFF	TGTGCCAGCAGTTTCTCTCCCACAGTGGAAGCTTTCTTT
TRBV19	NA	14	TRBJ2-1	once	CASSIGVRGNEQFF	TGTGCCAGTAGTATAGGAGTACGAGGCAATGAGCAGTTCTTC
TRBV19	NA	13	TRBJ1-5	few	CASSISGNQPQHF	TGTGCCAGTAGTATCTCGGGCAATCAGCCCCAGCATTTT
TRBV30	TRBD1	13	TRBJ2-7	NA	CAWSAGGSYEQYF	TGTGCCTGGAGTGCAGGGGGCTCCTACGAGCAGTACTTC
TRBV11-2	TRBD1	16	TRBJ2-2	NA	CASSFRTGTNTGELFF	TGTGCCAGCAGCTTTAGGACAGGGACAAACACCGGGGAGCTGTTTTTT
TRBV19	NA	14	TRBJ2-2	NA	CASMVSAYTGELFF	TGTGCCAGTATGGTCAGTGCATACACCGGGGAGCTGTTTTTT
TRBV4-1	NA	13	TRBJ1-1	NA	CASSLGGGFEAFF	TGCGCCAGCAGCCTCGGCGGGGGGTTTGAAGCTTTCTTT
TRBV2	NA	13	TRBJ1-2	NA	CASGGGLNYGYTF	TGTGCCAGCGGGGGAGGGCTTAACTATGGCTACACCTTC
TRBV7-6	NA	16	TRBJ1-3	NA	CASSLAPADSGNTIYF	TGTGCCAGCAGCTTAGCGCCCGCGGACTCTGGAAACACCATATATTTT
TRBV7-6	NA	12	TRBJ1-4	NA	CASSLVDEKLFF	TGTGCCAGCAGCTTAGTAGATGAAAAACTGTTTTTT
TRBV6-1	NA	17	TRBJ1-1	once	CASSEAIARGIGTEAFF	TGTGCCAGCAGTGAAGCGATCGCAAGGGGGATTGGGACTGAAGCTTTCTTT
TRBV30	NA	11	TRBJ2-7	NA	CAWSVFREQYF	TGTGCCTGGAGTGTATTCCGCGAGCAGTACTTC
TRBV7-9	TRBD1	14	TRBJ1-1	NA	CASSDGTVNTEAFF	TGTGCCAGCAGCGATGGGACAGTGAACACTGAAGCTTTCTTT
TRBV4-1	NA	15	TRBJ1-1	NA	CASSQERGGNTEAFF	TGCGCCAGCAGCCAAGAAAGGGGCGGGAACACTGAAGCTTTCTTT
TRBV9	TRBD1	14	TRBJ1-1	NA	CASSVEDRGREAFF	TGTGCCAGCAGCGTAGAAGACAGGGGAAGGGAAGCTTTCTTT
TRBV27	NA	15	TRBJ1-5	NA	CASSISRRGNQPQHF	TGTGCCAGCAGTATCTCTAGACGGGGGAATCAGCCCCAGCATTTT
TRBV5-1	TRBD1	15	TRBJ2-5	NA	CASSLAPGQQETQYF	TGCGCCAGCAGCTTGGCGCCGGGACAGCAAGAGACCCAGTACTTC
TRBV15	NA	16	TRBJ1-1	once	CATSRDPGQPNTEAFF	TGTGCCACCAGCAGAGATCCTGGACAGCCGAACACTGAAGCTTTCTTT
TRBV5-1	TRBD1	16	TRBJ1-6	once	CASSRTSDRGLSPLHF	TGCGCCAGCAGCCGCACTTCGGACAGGGGGCTATCACCCCTCCACTTT
TRBV18	NA	14	TRBJ2-2	NA	CASSPQGLTGELFF	TGTGCCAGCTCACCTCAGGGTCTCACCGGGGAGCTGTTTTTT
TRBV25-1	TRBD1	14	TRBJ1-1	once	CASMDVQGSPEAFF	TGTGCCAGCATGGATGTACAGGGGTCCCCTGAAGCTTTCTTT
TRBV19	TRBD2	14	TRBJ2-1	NA	CASSNGRSYNEQFF	TGTGCCAGTAGTAACGGGAGGTCCTACAATGAGCAGTTCTTC
TRBV6-6	TRBD1	16	TRBJ2-7	NA	CASPGQGWFIYYEQYF	TGTGCAAGCCCGGGACAGGGTTGGTTCATTTACTACGAGCAGTACTTC
TRBV6-6	NA	13	TRBJ2-5	NA	CASSPGFGETQYF	TGTGCCAGCAGTCCGGGATTCGGGGAGACCCAGTACTTC
TRBV5-3	TRBD1	14	TRBJ1-5	NA	CARSLNRGNQPQHF	TGTGCCAGAAGCTTGAACAGGGGGAATCAGCCCCAGCATTTT
TRBV29-1	NA	16	TRBJ2-5	NA	CSVGGGRQTRQETQYF	TGCAGCGTTGGGGGGGGCCGACAGACCCGACAAGAGACCCAGTACTTC
TRBV5-8	NA	18	TRBJ2-3	NA	CASSFKPSGRTSTDTQYF	TGTGCCAGCAGCTTTAAACCCTCGGGGAGGACTAGCACAGATACGCAGTATTTT
TRBV6-1	TRBD1	15	TRBJ1-2	NA	CASSEAVGTGYGYTF	TGTGCCAGCAGTGAAGCAGTTGGGACAGGCTATGGCTACACCTTC
TRBV5-6	TRBD1	16	TRBJ1-5	NA	CASSDLAGGLNQPQHF	TGTGCCAGCAGCGACCTGGCAGGGGGCCTCAATCAGCCCCAGCATTTT
TRBV30	NA	15	TRBJ1-3	NA	CAWSGDRPSGNTIYF	TGTGCCTGGAGCGGAGACAGGCCCTCTGGAAACACCATATATTTT
TRBV5-1	TRBD2	15	TRBJ2-3	NA	CASSFGRGGEDTQYF	TGCGCCAGCAGCTTTGGTCGGGGGGGCGAAGATACGCAGTATTTT
TRBV2	TRBD2	16	TRBJ2-3	NA	CASSERLAGGSDTQYF	TGTGCCAGCAGTGAGAGACTAGCGGGGGGTTCGGATACGCAGTATTTT
TRBV4-1	TRBD1	16	TRBJ1-1	NA	CASSPLNRGGEPEAFF	TGCGCCAGCAGCCCCTTGAACAGGGGGGGAGAGCCTGAAGCTTTCTTT
TRBV9	NA	15	TRBJ1-1	NA	CASSVREGRNTEAFF	TGTGCCAGCAGCGTACGGGAGGGGCGGAACACTGAAGCTTTCTTT
TRBV6-6	TRBD1	16	TRBJ1-5	NA	CASSNRQGSSNQPQHF	TGTGCCAGCAGTAACCGACAGGGGTCTAGCAATCAGCCCCAGCATTTT
TRBV6-5	NA	13	TRBJ1-6	once	CASTNPGNSPLHF	TGTGCCAGCACTAACCCAGGGAATTCACCCCTCCACTTT